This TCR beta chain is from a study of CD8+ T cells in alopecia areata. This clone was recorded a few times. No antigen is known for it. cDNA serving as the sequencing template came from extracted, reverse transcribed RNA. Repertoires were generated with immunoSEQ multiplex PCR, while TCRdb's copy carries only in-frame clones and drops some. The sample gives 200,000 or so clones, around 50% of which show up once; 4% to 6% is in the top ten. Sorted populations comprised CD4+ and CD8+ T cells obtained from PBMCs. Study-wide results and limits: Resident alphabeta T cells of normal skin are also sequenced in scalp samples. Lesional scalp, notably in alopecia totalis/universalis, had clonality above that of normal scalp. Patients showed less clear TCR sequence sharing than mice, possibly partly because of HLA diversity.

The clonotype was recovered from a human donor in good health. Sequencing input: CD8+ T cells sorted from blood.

CDR3 protein: CASSSDRGTYNEQFF. The CDR3 DNA sequence: TGCGCCAGCAGCTCGGACAGGGGAACTTACAATGAGCAGTTCTTC. The gene calls are TRBV5-1 and TRBJ2-1; 9 bases are shared with TRBD1. The CDR3 loop spans 15 amino acids. Germline trimming cut 3 bases from V and 4 bases from J; bases unmatched to any gene: 5. Per the germline V gene, CDR1 is SGHRS and CDR2 is YFSETQ.